This T cell receptor (beta chain) was documented in a study of blood T cell repertoires in COVID-19. On the study more broadly: Researchers got acute and convalescent COVID-19 samples from the United States, Italy and Spain.

The count of this clone is one. The same CDR3 is also encoded by other DNA sequences in this sample. Original processing methods: Reference gene primer amplification in the assay estimated nucleated cell counts. Libraries were prepared by immunoSEQ multiplex PCR; TCRdb keeps only in-frame clonotypes and omits some of them. D and trimming come from the DNA, and the V and J calls and clone size come from that table. The data show some 300,000 clones, with roughly 86% seen just once and less than 2% held by the top ten. Germline CDR1 and CDR2: MDHEN and SYDVKM. The CDR3 is 13 residues long. Trimming stripped 2 bases from V and 4 bases from J, with 6 bases between.

Sequencing was carried out using peripheral blood. The rearrangement joins TRBV28 to TRBJ1-5, with D hard to call. This TCR derives from a woman aged 25 to 39 with COVID-19, enrolled during active disease. CDR3 bases: TGTGCCAGCAGTTTAAATAGAAATCAGCCCCAGCATTTT. It codes for CASSLNRNQPQHF.